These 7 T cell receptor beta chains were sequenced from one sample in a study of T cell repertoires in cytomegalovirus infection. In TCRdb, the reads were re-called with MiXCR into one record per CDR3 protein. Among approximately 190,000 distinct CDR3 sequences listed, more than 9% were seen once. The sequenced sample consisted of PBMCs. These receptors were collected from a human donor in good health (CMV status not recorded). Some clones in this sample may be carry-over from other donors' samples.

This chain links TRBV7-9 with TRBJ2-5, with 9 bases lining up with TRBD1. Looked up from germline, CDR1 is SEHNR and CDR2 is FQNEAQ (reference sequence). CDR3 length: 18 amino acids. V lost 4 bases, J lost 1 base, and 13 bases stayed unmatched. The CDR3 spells CASSSGTGFLGPQETQYF. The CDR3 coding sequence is TGTGCCAGCAGCTCCGGGACAGGGTTTTTGGGACCCCAAGAGACCCAGTACTTC.

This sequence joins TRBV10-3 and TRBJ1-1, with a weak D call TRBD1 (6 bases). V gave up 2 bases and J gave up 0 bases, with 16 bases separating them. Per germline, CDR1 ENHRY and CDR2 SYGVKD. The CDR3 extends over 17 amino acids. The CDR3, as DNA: TGTGCCATCAGTGAGGGTTGGGGGGCTCCGATGAACACTGAAGCTTTCTTT. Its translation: CAISEGWGAPMNTEAFF.

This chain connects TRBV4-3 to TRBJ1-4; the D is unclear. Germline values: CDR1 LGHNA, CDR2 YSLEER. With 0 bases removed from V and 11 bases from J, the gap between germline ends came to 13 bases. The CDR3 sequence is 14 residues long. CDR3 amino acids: CASSQDLTNGKLFF. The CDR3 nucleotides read TGCGCCAGCAGCCAAGATTTGACAAACGGGAAACTGTTTTTT.

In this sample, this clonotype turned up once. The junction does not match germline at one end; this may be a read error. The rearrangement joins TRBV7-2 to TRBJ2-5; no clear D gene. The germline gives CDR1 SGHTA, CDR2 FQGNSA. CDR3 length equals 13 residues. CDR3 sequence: CASSLVPLETRYF. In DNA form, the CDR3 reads TGTGCCAGCAGCTTAGTCCCCCTAGAGACCCGGTACTTC.

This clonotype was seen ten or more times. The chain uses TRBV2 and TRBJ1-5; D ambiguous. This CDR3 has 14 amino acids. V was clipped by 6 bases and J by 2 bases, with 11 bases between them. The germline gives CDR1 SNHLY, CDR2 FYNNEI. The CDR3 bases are TGTGCCAGCAGACCCACGGGTCGCAATCAGCCCCAGCATTTT. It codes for CASRPTGRNQPQHF.

CDR3 loop: CASSINGQLYGYTF. The CDR3, as DNA: TGTGCCAGTAGTATCAACGGACAGCTCTATGGCTACACCTTC. The rearrangement uses TRBV19 and TRBJ1-2; tentative D call: TRBD1 (6 bases). The germline V and J ends were trimmed by 3 bases and 4 bases, with 12 bases remaining between them. CDR1 and CDR2 (germline): LNHDA, SQIVND (reference sequence). The CDR3 is 14 amino acids.

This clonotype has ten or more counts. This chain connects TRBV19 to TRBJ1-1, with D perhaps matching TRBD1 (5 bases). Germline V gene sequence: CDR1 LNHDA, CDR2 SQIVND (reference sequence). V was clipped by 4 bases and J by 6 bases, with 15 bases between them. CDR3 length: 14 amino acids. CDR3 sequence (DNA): TGTGCCAGTAGTACACGCGCTGGACAATCTGAAGCTTTCTTT. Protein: CASSTRAGQSEAFF.